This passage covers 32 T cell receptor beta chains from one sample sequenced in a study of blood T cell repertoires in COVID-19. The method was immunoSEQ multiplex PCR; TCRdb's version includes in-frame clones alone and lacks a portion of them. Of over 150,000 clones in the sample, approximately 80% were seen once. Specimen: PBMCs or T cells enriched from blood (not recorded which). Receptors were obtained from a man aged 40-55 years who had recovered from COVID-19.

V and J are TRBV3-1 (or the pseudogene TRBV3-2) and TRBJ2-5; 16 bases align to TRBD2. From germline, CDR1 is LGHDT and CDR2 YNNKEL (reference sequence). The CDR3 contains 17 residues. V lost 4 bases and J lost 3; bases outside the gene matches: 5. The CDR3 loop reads CASSPGTSGRGEETQYF. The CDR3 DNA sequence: TGTGCCAGCAGCCCCGGGACTAGCGGGAGGGGGGAAGAGACCCAGTACTTC.

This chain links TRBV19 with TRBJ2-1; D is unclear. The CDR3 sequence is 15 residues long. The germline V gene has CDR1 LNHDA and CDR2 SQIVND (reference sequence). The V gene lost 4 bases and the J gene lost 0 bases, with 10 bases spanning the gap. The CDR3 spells CASSNPLYSYNEQFF. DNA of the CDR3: TGTGCCAGTAGTAATCCTCTTTACTCCTACAATGAGCAGTTCTTC.

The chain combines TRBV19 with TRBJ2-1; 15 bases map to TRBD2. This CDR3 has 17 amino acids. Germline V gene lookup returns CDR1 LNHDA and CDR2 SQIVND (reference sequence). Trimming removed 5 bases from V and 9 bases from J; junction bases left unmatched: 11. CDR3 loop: CASSRLWTSGRASEQFF. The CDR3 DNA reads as TGTGCCAGTAGTCGTCTCTGGACTAGCGGGAGGGCAAGTGAGCAGTTCTTC. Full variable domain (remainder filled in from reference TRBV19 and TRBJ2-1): DGGITQSPKYLFRKEGQNVTLSCEQNLNHDAMYWYRQDPGQGLRLIYYSQIVNDFQKGDIAEGYSVSREKKESFPLTVTSAQKNPTAFYLCASSRLWTSGRASEQFFGPGTRLTVL.

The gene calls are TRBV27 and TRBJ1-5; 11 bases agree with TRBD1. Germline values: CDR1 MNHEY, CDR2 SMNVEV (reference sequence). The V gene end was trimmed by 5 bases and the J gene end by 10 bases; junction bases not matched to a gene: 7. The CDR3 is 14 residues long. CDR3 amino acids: CASSPGDRGVPQHF. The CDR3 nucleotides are TGTGCCAGCAGTCCCGGGGACAGGGGGGTACCCCAGCATTTT.

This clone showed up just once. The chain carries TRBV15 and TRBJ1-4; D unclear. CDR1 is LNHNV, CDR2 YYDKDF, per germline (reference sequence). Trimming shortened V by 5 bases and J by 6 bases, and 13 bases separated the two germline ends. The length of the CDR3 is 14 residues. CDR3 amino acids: CATSLPRRDEKLFF. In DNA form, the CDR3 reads TGTGCCACCAGCCTTCCTAGACGGGATGAAAAACTGTTTTTT.

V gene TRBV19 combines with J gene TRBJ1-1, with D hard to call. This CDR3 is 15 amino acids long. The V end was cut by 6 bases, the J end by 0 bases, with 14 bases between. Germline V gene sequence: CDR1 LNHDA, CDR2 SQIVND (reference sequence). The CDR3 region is CASRDLRVMNTEAFF. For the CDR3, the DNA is TGTGCCAGTAGAGACCTCCGGGTGATGAACACTGAAGCTTTCTTT.

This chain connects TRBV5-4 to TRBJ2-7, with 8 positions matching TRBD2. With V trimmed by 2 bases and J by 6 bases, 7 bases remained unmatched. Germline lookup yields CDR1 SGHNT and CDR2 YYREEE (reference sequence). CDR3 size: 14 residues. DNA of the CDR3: TGTGCCAGCAGCTTACTAGCGGAGGGGGGCGAGCAGTACTTC. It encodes CASSLLAEGGEQYF.

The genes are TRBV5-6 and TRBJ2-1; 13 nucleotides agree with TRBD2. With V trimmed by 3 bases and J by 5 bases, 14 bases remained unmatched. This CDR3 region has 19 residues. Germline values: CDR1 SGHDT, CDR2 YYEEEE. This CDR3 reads CASSSFRGTGTSGNNEQFF. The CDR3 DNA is TGTGCCAGCAGCTCATTTCGGGGGACCGGGACTAGCGGGAACAATGAGCAGTTCTTC.

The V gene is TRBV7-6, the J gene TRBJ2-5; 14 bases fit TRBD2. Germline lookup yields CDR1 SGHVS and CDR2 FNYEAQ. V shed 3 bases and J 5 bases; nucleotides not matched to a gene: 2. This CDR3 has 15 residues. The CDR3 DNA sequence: TGTGCCAGCAGCTTGACTAGCGGGAGGGACGAGACCCAGTACTTC. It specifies CASSLTSGRDETQYF.

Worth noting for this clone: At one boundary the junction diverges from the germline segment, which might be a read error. The CDR3 is CASSPHSSPPVF. The CDR3 DNA reads as TGTGCCAGCAGTCCTCACAGCTCACCTCCAGTCTTC. This sequence joins TRBV6-5 and TRBJ1-2; no definite D call. CDR3 length: 12 residues. The germline CDR1 and CDR2 sequences are MNHEY and SVGAGI.

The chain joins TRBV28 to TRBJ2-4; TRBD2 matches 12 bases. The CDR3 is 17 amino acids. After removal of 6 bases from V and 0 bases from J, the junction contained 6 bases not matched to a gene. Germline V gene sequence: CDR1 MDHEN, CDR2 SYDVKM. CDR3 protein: CASRRLAGDLAKNIQYF. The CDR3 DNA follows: TGTGCCAGCAGGAGACTAGCGGGGGACCTAGCCAAAAACATTCAGTACTTC.

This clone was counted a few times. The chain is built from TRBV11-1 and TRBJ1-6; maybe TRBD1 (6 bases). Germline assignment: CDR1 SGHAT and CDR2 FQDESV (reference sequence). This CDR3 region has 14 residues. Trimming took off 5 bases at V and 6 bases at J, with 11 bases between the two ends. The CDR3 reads CASSGGQSNSPLHF. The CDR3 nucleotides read TGTGCCAGCAGCGGAGGACAGAGTAATTCACCCCTCCACTTT.

CDR3 amino acids: CASSEGLAGGYEQYV. CDR3 DNA: TGTGCCAGCAGTGAAGGGCTAGCGGGAGGGTACGAGCAGTACGTC. J is TRBJ2-7 and V is TRBV2; 12 bases fit TRBD2. Trimming took 1 base from V and 4 from J; bases not matched to a gene: 2. CDR1 and CDR2 from the germline V gene are SNHLY and FYNNEI. The CDR3 covers 15 residues.

The CDR3 spells CASSAVGDYGYTF. CDR3 DNA: TGCGCCAGCAGCGCGGTCGGGGACTATGGCTACACCTTC. V is TRBV4-1 and J is TRBJ1-2; D uncertain. The CDR3 has 13 amino acids. Germline-derived CDR1 and CDR2 are MGHRA and YSYEKL. V was cut by 5 bases and J by 3 bases, with 10 bases left in between.

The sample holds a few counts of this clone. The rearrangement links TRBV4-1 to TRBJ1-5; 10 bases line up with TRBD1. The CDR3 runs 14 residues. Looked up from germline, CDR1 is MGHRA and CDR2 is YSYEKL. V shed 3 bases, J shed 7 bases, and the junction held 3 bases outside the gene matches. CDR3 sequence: CASSQGQGIQPQHF. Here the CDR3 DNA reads TGCGCCAGCAGCCAGGGACAGGGGATACAGCCCCAGCATTTT.

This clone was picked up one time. CDR3 DNA sequence: TGTGCCAGTAGTATAACAGGGGACGGCGAGCAGTACGTC. Residues: CASSITGDGEQYV. The genes are TRBV19 and TRBJ2-7, with 7 bases matching TRBD1. V shed 2 bases and J 6 bases; nucleotides not matched to a gene: 4. The V gene's germline CDR1 is LNHDA and CDR2 SQIVND (reference sequence). This CDR3 is built from 13 residues.

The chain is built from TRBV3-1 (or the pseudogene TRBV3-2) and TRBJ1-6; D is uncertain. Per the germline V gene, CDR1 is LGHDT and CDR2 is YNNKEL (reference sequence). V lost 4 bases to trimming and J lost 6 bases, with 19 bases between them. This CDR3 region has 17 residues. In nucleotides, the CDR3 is TGTGCCAGCAGCCTAGGAGAGGGTAGTATTCTTAATTCACCCCTCCACTTT. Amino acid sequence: CASSLGEGSILNSPLHF.

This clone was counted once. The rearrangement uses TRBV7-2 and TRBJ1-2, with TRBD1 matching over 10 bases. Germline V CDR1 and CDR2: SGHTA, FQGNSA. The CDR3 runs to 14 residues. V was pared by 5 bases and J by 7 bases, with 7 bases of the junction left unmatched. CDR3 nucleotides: TGTGCCAGCAGCGAGGACAGGGGGTCGCGTGGCTACACCTTC. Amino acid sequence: CASSEDRGSRGYTF.

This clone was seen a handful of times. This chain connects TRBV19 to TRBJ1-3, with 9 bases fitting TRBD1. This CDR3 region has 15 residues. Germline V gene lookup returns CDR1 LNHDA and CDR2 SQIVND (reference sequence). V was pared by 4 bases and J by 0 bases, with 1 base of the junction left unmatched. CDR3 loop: CASSTGQGSGNTIYF. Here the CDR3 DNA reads TGTGCCAGTAGTACGGGACAGGGCTCTGGAAACACCATATATTTT.

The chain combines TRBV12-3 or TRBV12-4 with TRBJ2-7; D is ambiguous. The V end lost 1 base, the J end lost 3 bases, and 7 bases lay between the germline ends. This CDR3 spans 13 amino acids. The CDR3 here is CASSLETYYEQYF. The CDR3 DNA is TGTGCCAGCAGTTTAGAGACATACTACGAGCAGTACTTC.

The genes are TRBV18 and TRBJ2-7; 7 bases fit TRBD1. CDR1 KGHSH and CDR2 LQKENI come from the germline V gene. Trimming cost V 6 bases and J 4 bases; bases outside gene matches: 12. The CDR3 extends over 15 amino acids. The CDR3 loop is CASSLTGLGSYEQYF. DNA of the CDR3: TGTGCCAGCTCCCTGACAGGGTTAGGATCGTACGAGCAGTACTTC.

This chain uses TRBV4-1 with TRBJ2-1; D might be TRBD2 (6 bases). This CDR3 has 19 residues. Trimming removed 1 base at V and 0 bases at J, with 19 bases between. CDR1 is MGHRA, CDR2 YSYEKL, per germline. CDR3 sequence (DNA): TGCGCCAGCAGCCAAGCCGGAGGGAGTGGTCGTATCTCCTACAATGAGCAGTTCTTC. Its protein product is CASSQAGGSGRISYNEQFF.

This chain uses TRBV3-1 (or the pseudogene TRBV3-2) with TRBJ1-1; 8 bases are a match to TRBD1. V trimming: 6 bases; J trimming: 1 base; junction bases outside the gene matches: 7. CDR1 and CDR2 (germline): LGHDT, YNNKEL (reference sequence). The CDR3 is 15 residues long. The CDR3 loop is CASSSSGGANTEAFF. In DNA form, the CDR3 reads TGTGCCAGCAGTTCGTCAGGGGGCGCGAACACTGAAGCTTTCTTT.

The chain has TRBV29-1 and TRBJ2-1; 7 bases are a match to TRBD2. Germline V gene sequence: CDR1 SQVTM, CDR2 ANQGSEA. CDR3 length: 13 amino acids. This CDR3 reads CALQAGERDEQFF. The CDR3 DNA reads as TGCGCGTTACAGGCGGGAGAGAGAGATGAGCAGTTCTTC.

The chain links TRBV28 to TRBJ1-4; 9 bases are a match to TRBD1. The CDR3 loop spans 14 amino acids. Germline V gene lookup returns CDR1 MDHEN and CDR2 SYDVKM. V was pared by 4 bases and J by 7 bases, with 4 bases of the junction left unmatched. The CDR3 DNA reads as TGTGCCAGCAGTTCCGGGACAGGGTTTGAAAAACTGTTTTTT. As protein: CASSSGTGFEKLFF.

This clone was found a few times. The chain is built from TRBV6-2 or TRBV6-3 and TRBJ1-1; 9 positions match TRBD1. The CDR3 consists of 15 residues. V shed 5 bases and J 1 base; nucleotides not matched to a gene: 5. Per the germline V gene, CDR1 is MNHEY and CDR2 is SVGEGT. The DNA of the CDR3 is TGTGCCAGCAGTAAGCCGGGACAGGGGAACACTGAAGCTTTCTTT. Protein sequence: CASSKPGQGNTEAFF.

The CDR3: CASSQESSAGGIYEQYF. The CDR3, as DNA: TGTGCCAGCAGCCAAGAATCATCGGCGGGAGGTATCTACGAGCAGTACTTC. The V gene is TRBV3-1 (or the pseudogene TRBV3-2), the J gene TRBJ2-7, with 8 bases matching TRBD2. V lost 0 bases to trimming and J lost 3 bases; unmatched junction nucleotides: 10. This CDR3 is 17 amino acids long. The germline V gene encodes CDR1 LGHDT and CDR2 YNNKEL (reference sequence).

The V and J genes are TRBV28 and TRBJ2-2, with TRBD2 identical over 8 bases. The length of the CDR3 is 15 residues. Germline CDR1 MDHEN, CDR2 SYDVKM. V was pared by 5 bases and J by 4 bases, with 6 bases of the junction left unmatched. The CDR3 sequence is CASSPPGGGTGELFF. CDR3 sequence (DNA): TGTGCCAGCAGTCCCCCGGGGGGGGGCACCGGGGAGCTGTTTTTT.

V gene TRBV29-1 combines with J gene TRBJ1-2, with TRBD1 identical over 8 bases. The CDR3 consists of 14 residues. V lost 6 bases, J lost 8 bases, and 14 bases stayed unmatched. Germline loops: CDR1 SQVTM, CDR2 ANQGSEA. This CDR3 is CSVATGQGARGYTF. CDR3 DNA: TGCAGCGTGGCTACTGGGCAGGGGGCGCGAGGCTACACCTTC. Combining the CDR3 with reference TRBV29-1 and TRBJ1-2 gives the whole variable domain SAVISQKPSRDICQRGTSLTIQCQVDSQVTMMFWYRQQPGQSLTLIATANQGSEATYESGFVIDKFPISRPNLTFSTLTVSNMSPEDSSIYLCSVATGQGARGYTFGSGTRLTVV.

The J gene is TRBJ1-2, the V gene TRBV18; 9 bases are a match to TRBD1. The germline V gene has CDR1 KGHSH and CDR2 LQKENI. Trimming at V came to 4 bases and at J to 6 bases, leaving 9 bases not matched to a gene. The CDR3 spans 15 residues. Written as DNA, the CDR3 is TGTGCCAGCTCACTGTACCGGGACAGGGATCATGGCTACACCTTC. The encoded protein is CASSLYRDRDHGYTF.

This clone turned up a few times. CDR3 in amino acids: CASSFGTGTEAFF. In DNA form, the CDR3 reads TGTGCCAGCAGTTTCGGAACAGGGACTGAAGCTTTCTTT. This chain joins TRBV27 and TRBJ1-1; D is perhaps TRBD1 (6 bases). CDR1 MNHEY and CDR2 SMNVEV come from the germline V gene (reference sequence). The V end was cut by 3 bases, the J end by 5 bases, with 10 bases between. The CDR3 length is 13 residues.

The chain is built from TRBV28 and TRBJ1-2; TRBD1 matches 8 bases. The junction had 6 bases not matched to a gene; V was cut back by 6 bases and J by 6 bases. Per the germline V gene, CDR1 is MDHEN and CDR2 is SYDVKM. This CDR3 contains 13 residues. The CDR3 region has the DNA TGTGCCAGCAGACAGACAGGGGAGAATGGCTACACCTTC. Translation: CASRQTGENGYTF.